What follows are 20 T cell receptor beta chains derived from one specimen sequenced in a study of blood T cells in healthy people across ages. Next came a second PCR, run for roughly 6 to 11 cycles, which used a sample-barcoded 5' primer along with a J-beta primer mix. A single record per CDR3 protein comes from TCRdb applying MiXCR to the 5' RACE reads. The table lists about 760,000 distinct CDR3 sequences, roughly 25% of them singletons. These data also featured in a second study, about T cells of mothers and their children.

The specimen was blood. The receptors derive from a boy between 5 and 17 years old in good health.

CDR3 in amino acids: CASSFGWDRGLYEQYF. The CDR3 DNA sequence: TGTGCCAGCAGCTTCGGTTGGGACAGGGGGCTCTACGAGCAGTACTTC. The chain is built from TRBV7-2 and TRBJ2-7; 12 bases map to TRBD1. The CDR3 is made up of 16 amino acids. Trimming cost V 3 bases and J 3 bases; bases outside gene matches: 6. Germline V CDR1 and CDR2: SGHTA, FQGNSA.

J is TRBJ2-4 and V is TRBV5-5, with TRBD1 identical over 7 bases. J lost 3 bases, V lost 0 bases, and 12 bases had no gene match. CDR3 length: 18 residues. The germline V gene has CDR1 SGHKS and CDR2 YYEKEE (reference sequence). The DNA for the CDR3 is TGTGCCAGCAGCTTGGATTCGGGTTACCAGGGGGTCAAAAACATTCAGTACTTC. Its translation: CASSLDSGYQGVKNIQYF.

Note on this clonotype: The junction departs from germline at one end; a sequencing error may be responsible. The rearrangement uses TRBV7-2 and TRBJ1-3, with D uncertain. This CDR3 spans 11 amino acids. The germline V gene encodes CDR1 SGHTA and CDR2 FQGNSA. The CDR3 region has the DNA TGTGCCAGCAGCTTAGGTGTCACCCCGTTCTTT. Its protein product is CASSLGVTPFF.

The chain carries TRBV7-9 and TRBJ2-7; TRBD2 matches 7 bases. Trimming removed 8 bases from V and 1 base from J; junction bases left unmatched: 8. The CDR3 covers 14 residues. Germline V CDR1 and CDR2: SEHNR, FQNEAQ (reference sequence). CDR3 protein: CASLPLAESYEQYF. The CDR3 nucleotides read TGTGCCAGCCTCCCGCTAGCGGAGTCCTACGAGCAGTACTTC.

This clonotype was found a few times. The V call is TRBV9, the J call TRBJ2-1, with TRBD2 as a possible D gene (6 bases). Germline CDR1 reads SGDLS; CDR2 reads YYNGEE. The V end lost 0 bases, the J end lost 2 bases, and 12 bases lay between the germline ends. This CDR3 contains 16 residues. The DNA for the CDR3 is TGTGCCAGCAGCGTAGTTTGGGACTCCCCCTACAATGAGCAGTTCTTC. Its translation is CASSVVWDSPYNEQFF. The full variable domain, its missing parts supplied by reference TRBV9 and TRBJ2-1, is DSGVTQTPKHLITATGQRVTLRCSPRSGDLSVYWYQQSLDQGLQFLIQYYNGEERAKGNILERFSAQQFPDLHSELNLSSLELGDSALYFCASSVVWDSPYNEQFFGPGTRLTVL.

This clonotype was seen repeatedly, ten times or more. The chain has TRBV5-4 and TRBJ2-1, with TRBD2 identical over 9 bases. The CDR3 length is 15 residues. Per the germline V gene, CDR1 is SGHNT and CDR2 is YYREEE (reference sequence). With 0 bases clipped from V and 5 bases from J, the junction kept 3 bases outside the gene matches. The DNA for the CDR3 is TGTGCCAGCAGCTTGGCGGCTAGCGGGAACAATGAGCAGTTCTTC. It is translated as CASSLAASGNNEQFF.

CDR3 residues: CASSQEGTGDYTDTQYF. The CDR3 nucleotides are TGTGCCAGCAGCCAAGAGGGGACAGGGGATTACACAGATACGCAGTATTTT. This rearrangement joins TRBV3-1 to TRBJ2-3; 10 bases map to TRBD1. There are 17 residues in the CDR3. Losses at the gene ends were 0 bases for V and 2 bases for J; bases not matched to a gene: 5. Looked up from germline, CDR1 is LGHDT and CDR2 is YNNKEL (reference sequence).

V is TRBV7-2 and J is TRBJ1-1, with a tentative D call TRBD1 (5 bases). V shed 0 bases and J shed 6 bases, with 11 bases lying between them. Germline loops: CDR1 SGHTA, CDR2 FQGNSA. The CDR3 length is 14 residues. CDR3 sequence: CASSLAGEGSEAFF. The CDR3 bases are TGTGCCAGCAGCTTAGCGGGGGAGGGGTCTGAAGCTTTCTTT.

This clonotype has more than one count but fewer than ten. The V call is TRBV7-3, the J call TRBJ2-5; 10 nucleotides agree with TRBD2. The trim removed 3 bases at V and 0 bases at J, leaving 1 base unmatched. The CDR3 length is 15 residues. The germline gives CDR1 SGHTA, CDR2 FQGTGA. The CDR3 DNA sequence: TGTGCCAGCAGCTTTAGCGGGGGGTACCAAGAGACCCAGTACTTC. Residues: CASSFSGGYQETQYF.

A few counts support this clonotype. This CDR3 reads CASSFWVGPSPLHF. CDR3 nucleotide sequence: TGTGCCAGCAGTTTTTGGGTAGGCCCTTCACCCCTCCACTTT. The chain uses TRBV28 and TRBJ1-6; no reliable D call. Trimming took off 3 bases at V and 9 bases at J, with 12 bases between the two ends. Germline CDR1 MDHEN, CDR2 SYDVKM. This CDR3 has 14 amino acids.

There are a few counts of this clonotype. The gene calls are TRBV5-4 and TRBJ2-5; unclear D gene. V lost 0 bases and J 2 bases, leaving 8 bases between the germline ends. This CDR3 contains 14 residues. From germline, CDR1 is SGHNT and CDR2 YYREEE (reference sequence). The CDR3 spells CASSLETEQETQYF. The DNA for the CDR3 is TGTGCCAGCAGCTTGGAAACGGAGCAAGAGACCCAGTACTTC.

This clonotype was seen only a few times. This chain uses TRBV7-9 with TRBJ2-5; 7 positions match TRBD1. The end of the DNA is better explained by TRBJ2-1, so the J call may be wrong. The CDR3 is 13 amino acids. The V gene's germline CDR1 is SEHNR and CDR2 FQNEAQ (reference sequence). The CDR3: CASPRTGVNEQFF. The CDR3 nucleotides are TGTGCCAGCCCTAGGACAGGCGTCAATGAGCAGTTCTTC.

The rearrangement uses TRBV20-1 and TRBJ2-5; TRBD2 aligns across 7 bases. The DNA end favors TRBJ2-1, so the J call may be wrong. The germline gives CDR1 DFQATT, CDR2 SNEGSKA (reference sequence). The CDR3 has 15 residues. The CDR3 reads CSAPKFRTRRNEQFF. The CDR3 bases are TGCAGTGCCCCAAAGTTCAGGACTAGAAGGAATGAGCAGTTCTTC.

This rearrangement joins TRBV19 to TRBJ2-7; perhaps D is TRBD1 or TRBD2 (6 bases each). From germline, CDR1 is LNHDA and CDR2 SQIVND (reference sequence). The CDR3 is 13 amino acids. V was pared by 5 bases and J by 3 bases, with 11 bases between. The DNA for the CDR3 is TGTGCCAGTAGTGCGGGACACTACTACGAGCAGTACTTC. Its translation is CASSAGHYYEQYF.

This chain uses TRBV11-2 with TRBJ2-7, with D possibly matching TRBD2 (5 bases). With the DNA end fitting TRBJ2-5 better, the J assignment may be wrong. Germline CDR1 is SGHAT and CDR2 is FQNNGV. The CDR3 loop spans 16 amino acids. The CDR3 region has the DNA TGTGCCAGCAGCTTAGTCGTGGGAGTAAGCTTAGAGACCCAGTACTTC. This codes for CASSLVVGVSLETQYF.

This clonotype was seen a handful of times. The chain links TRBV7-8 to TRBJ2-7; the D is unclear. The CDR3 loop spans 17 amino acids. The V end lost 1 base, the J end lost 0 bases, and 16 bases lay between the germline ends. Germline CDR1 reads SGHVS; CDR2 reads FQNEAQ. CDR3 sequence: CASSLVERVVLSYEQYF. As DNA, the CDR3 is TGTGCCAGCAGCTTAGTAGAGCGTGTAGTACTCTCCTACGAGCAGTACTTC.

J is TRBJ2-1 and V is TRBV11-2, with TRBD2 matching 8 bases. The CDR3 has 16 residues. Unmatched junction bases numbered 6, after V lost 1 base and J lost 4 bases. The germline CDR1 and CDR2 sequences are SGHAT and FQNNGV. The CDR3, as DNA: TGTGCCAGCAGCTTAGCCTCTAGCGGGCCTTACAATGAGCAGTTCTTC. Protein sequence: CASSLASSGPYNEQFF.

V and J are TRBV24-1 and TRBJ2-7; perhaps D is TRBD1 or TRBD2 (5 bases each). V lost 5 bases and J 6 bases, leaving 13 bases between the germline ends. CDR1 is KGHDR and CDR2 is SFDVKD in the germline V gene. There are 13 residues in the CDR3. Here the CDR3 DNA reads TGTGCCACCAGTGCACCAGGGACGGGCGAGCAGTACTTC. Translated, it gives CATSAPGTGEQYF.

The chain employs TRBV5-1 and TRBJ2-1, with 7 nucleotides matching TRBD2. CDR3 length equals 16 residues. V lost 3 bases and J lost 7; bases outside the gene matches: 13. Germline CDR1 is SGHRS and CDR2 is YFSETQ. The CDR3 loop reads CASSSGRRETTNEQFF. For the CDR3, the DNA is TGCGCCAGCAGCTCCGGGAGGCGGGAGACCACAAATGAGCAGTTCTTC. The whole variable domain, filled in from reference TRBV5-1 and TRBJ2-1, reads KAGVTQTPRYLIKTRGQQVTLSCSPISGHRSVSWYQQTPGQGLQFLFEYFSETQRNKGNFPGRFSGRQFSNSRSEMNVSTLELGDSALYLCASSSGRRETTNEQFFGPGTRLTVL.

With respect to this clonotype: The junction departs from the called germline gene at one end, perhaps through a read error. The chain is built from TRBV4-3 and TRBJ1-4; 7 nucleotides match TRBD1. The CDR3 is made up of 15 amino acids. Germline V gene data show CDR1 as LGHNA and CDR2 as YSLEER. The CDR3 DNA reads as TGTGCCAGCAGCCAAGAAGGGGGCGCCAATGAAAAACTGTTTTTT. It codes for CASSQEGGANEKLFF.